These 23 T cell receptor beta chains were sequenced from one sample in a study of control samples from healthy donors and cancer patients (dated by TCRdb to the early 2020s). The library was prepared using the immunoSEQ multiplex PCR assay. Drawn from immuneACCESS, this table holds only the in-frame rearrangements with V and J called that TCRdb kept. Clones are partly lost; checked studies trace under half to an unresolved V gene and leave the rest unexplained. The sample table records approximately 100,000 clones; roughly 84% of these occur just once. The ten largest clones represent approximately 2.1% of the sample. Sequenced material: blood. The receptors here all came from a woman aged 40 to 50 in good health.

This sequence joins TRBV9 and TRBJ1-6; D gene uncertain. The CDR3 covers 15 residues. Looked up from germline, CDR1 is SGDLS and CDR2 is YYNGEE. The V gene lost 0 bases and the J gene lost 4 bases, with 8 bases spanning the gap. The CDR3 region has the DNA TGTGCCAGCAGCGTAGCGGGTGTGTATAATTCACCCCTCCACTTT. Its protein product is CASSVAGVYNSPLHF.

The chain couples TRBV5-5 to TRBJ2-7; the D gene is possibly TRBD1 (5 bases). The CDR3 runs 15 residues. CDR1 is SGHKS, CDR2 YYEKEE, per germline (reference sequence). Trimming removed 0 bases at V and 6 bases at J, with 16 bases between. The CDR3 region is CASSLEGARPGEQYF. Written as DNA, the CDR3 is TGTGCCAGCAGCTTGGAAGGGGCACGCCCGGGCGAGCAGTACTTC.

This rearrangement joins TRBV24-1 to TRBJ1-2, with D unclear. The CDR3 loop spans 14 amino acids. V was shortened by 3 bases and J by 4 bases, with 11 bases between the two germline ends. Per the germline V gene, CDR1 is KGHDR and CDR2 is SFDVKD. CDR3 protein: CATSDRKVGYGYTF. The DNA for the CDR3 is TGTGCCACCAGTGATCGGAAGGTGGGCTATGGCTACACCTTC.

The CDR3 loop is CASSSGQWGEKLFF. CDR3 nucleotides: TGTGCCAGCAGCTCCGGACAATGGGGGGAAAAACTGTTTTTT. The rearrangement joins TRBV7-9 to TRBJ1-4; perhaps TRBD1 as D (5 bases). V lost 4 bases to trimming and J lost 8 bases, with 14 bases between them. CDR1 and CDR2 (germline): SEHNR, FQNEAQ (reference sequence). The CDR3 consists of 14 residues. The variable domain in full, completed from reference TRBV7-9 and TRBJ1-4, reads DTGVSQNPRHKITKRGQNVTFRCDPISEHNRLYWYRQTLGQGPEFLTYFQNEAQLEKSRLLSDRFSAERPKGSFSTLEIQRTEQGDSAMYLCASSSGQWGEKLFFGSGTQLSVL.

The table lists this clone with a count of one. The chain uses TRBV25-1 and TRBJ1-2, with D perhaps matching TRBD1 (5 bases). This CDR3 contains 13 residues. Germline V gene sequence: CDR1 MGHDK, CDR2 SYGVNS. The germline V and J ends were trimmed by 1 base and 5 bases, with 8 bases remaining between them. The CDR3 sequence: CASSEFGGYGYTF. CDR3 nucleotides: TGTGCCAGCAGTGAATTTGGGGGATATGGCTACACCTTC.

The chain is built from TRBV6-5 and TRBJ2-7; TRBD2 matches at 7 bases. With V trimmed by 4 bases and J by 0 bases, 6 bases remained unmatched. The germline CDR1 and CDR2 sequences are MNHEY and SVGAGI. The CDR3 loop spans 15 amino acids. CDR3 nucleotides: TGTGCCAGCAGTTCTTGGGGGGGAAACTCCTACGAGCAGTACTTC. Its translation: CASSSWGGNSYEQYF.

V usage is TRBV5-1 and J usage is TRBJ2-1, with 12 nucleotides matching TRBD2. Germline CDR1 reads SGHRS; CDR2 reads YFSETQ. The V and J ends lost 4 bases and 4 bases, in that order; junction bases with no gene match: 6. The CDR3 runs 16 residues. CDR3 sequence (DNA): TGCGCCAGCAGCGAGACCGGGACTAGCGGGTACAATGAGCAGTTCTTC. It yields the protein CASSETGTSGYNEQFF.

The genes are TRBV29-1 and TRBJ2-2; 9 positions agree with TRBD2. Germline CDR1 reads SQVTM; CDR2 reads ANQGSEA. Germline trimming cut 5 bases from V and 1 base from J; bases unmatched to any gene: 8. The length of the CDR3 is 16 residues. The CDR3 bases are TGCAGCGTTATGGCGGGGGGGCACCTGAACACCGGGGAGCTGTTTTTT. It codes for CSVMAGGHLNTGELFF.

The V call is TRBV12-5, the J call TRBJ2-3; the match to TRBD2 covers 11 bases. The CDR3 length is 17 residues. The V segment lost 1 base and the J segment 2 bases; nucleotides outside the gene matches: 5. CDR1 is LGHNT, CDR2 FRNRAP, per germline. The DNA for the CDR3 is TGTGCTAGTGGTTTGGGGTCTAGCGGGGGGCTCACAGATACGCAGTATTTT. This encodes CASGLGSSGGLTDTQYF.

The chain couples TRBV24-1 to TRBJ2-1; D is perhaps TRBD1 (5 bases). The CDR3 sequence is 12 residues long. CDR1 is KGHDR, CDR2 SFDVKD, per germline. V dropped 7 bases and J dropped 11 bases, with 14 bases sitting between them. The chain's CDR3 is CATSQGGPQQFF. The DNA for the CDR3 is TGTGCCACCAGCCAGGGTGGGCCCCAGCAGTTCTTC.

The chain carries TRBV11-3 and TRBJ2-7, with D tentatively TRBD1 (5 bases). The CDR3 covers 16 residues. Germline CDR1 and CDR2: SGHNT and YENEEA. Trimming removed 5 bases at V and 1 base at J, with 18 bases between. The CDR3 nucleotides are TGTGCCAGCAGCCCAGGAGAGCAGGGTATATCCTACGAGCAGTACTTC. It codes for CASSPGEQGISYEQYF.

The V gene is TRBV6-5, the J gene TRBJ2-2, with 7 bases fitting TRBD1. Trimming cost V 6 bases and J 0 bases; bases outside gene matches: 4. Per the germline V gene, CDR1 is MNHEY and CDR2 is SVGAGI. The CDR3 extends over 15 amino acids. The CDR3 nucleotides are TGTGCCAGCAGCCAAGGGACAGCGAACACCGGGGAGCTGTTTTTT. This translates into CASSQGTANTGELFF.

The gene calls are TRBV25-1 and TRBJ1-4; possible D gene TRBD1, 5 bases. CDR3 length equals 15 residues. Germline assignment: CDR1 MGHDK and CDR2 SYGVNS. Trimming cost V 4 bases and J 8 bases, with 17 bases left between them. CDR3 coding DNA: TGTGCCAGCAGTGTTCCGCCCGGGGCGGGAGAAAAACTGTTTTTT. Translation: CASSVPPGAGEKLFF.

V is TRBV24-1 and J is TRBJ1-6, with no clear D. Trimming removed 0 bases at V and 2 bases at J, with 13 bases between. Per germline, CDR1 KGHDR and CDR2 SFDVKD. The CDR3 length is 18 residues. CDR3 loop: CATSDLLPRDAYNSPLHF. CDR3 in DNA: TGTGCCACCAGTGATTTGTTGCCTAGAGACGCCTATAATTCACCCCTCCACTTT.

The rearrangement joins TRBV9 to TRBJ2-5; D remains unclear. CDR3 length: 15 residues. Trimming stripped 4 bases from V and 1 base from J, with 14 bases between. Germline V lookup: CDR1 SGDLS, CDR2 YYNGEE. CDR3 amino acids: CASSLGTSSQETQYF. CDR3 DNA: TGTGCCAGCAGCTTGGGCACTTCCAGCCAAGAGACCCAGTACTTC.

The chain joins TRBV7-9 to TRBJ1-3; D unresolved. This CDR3 has 12 amino acids. V shed 0 bases and J shed 3 bases, with 0 bases lying between them. CDR1 is SEHNR, CDR2 FQNEAQ, per germline (reference sequence). The CDR3 nucleotides read TGTGCCAGCAGCTTAGCTGGAAACACCATATATTTT. The encoded protein is CASSLAGNTIYF.

This chain links TRBV5-5 with TRBJ2-1, with D tentatively TRBD1 (5 bases). The germline V gene has CDR1 SGHKS and CDR2 YYEKEE (reference sequence). The CDR3 length is 12 residues. Trimming took off 6 bases at V and 9 bases at J, with 13 bases between the two ends. The CDR3 bases are TGTGCCAGCACCGTGCAGGGTAGTGAGCAGTTCTTC. Translating gives CASTVQGSEQFF.

CDR3 in amino acids: CASSWGLDSYEQYF. The CDR3, as DNA: TGCGCCAGCAGCTGGGGACTTGATTCCTACGAGCAGTACTTC. The chain joins TRBV5-1 to TRBJ2-7; D is perhaps TRBD2 (6 bases). CDR3 length: 14 amino acids. The V end was cut by 3 bases, the J end by 1 base, with 11 bases between. Germline CDR1 reads SGHRS; CDR2 reads YFSETQ.

The genes are TRBV5-6 and TRBJ2-7; D is uncertain. Germline V gene data show CDR1 as SGHDT and CDR2 as YYEEEE. The CDR3 runs to 12 residues. Trimming took off 1 base at V and 3 bases at J, with 5 bases between the two ends. CDR3 protein: CASSLRDYEQYF. The DNA of the CDR3 is TGTGCCAGCAGCTTGAGGGACTACGAGCAGTACTTC.

V usage is TRBV18 and J usage is TRBJ1-2, with D possibly TRBD1 on 5 matching bases. Trimming cost V 0 bases and J 6 bases, with 14 bases left between them. From germline, CDR1 is KGHSH and CDR2 LQKENI. The CDR3 sequence is 15 residues long. The CDR3 sequence is CASSPPEYRFDGYTF. The DNA for the CDR3 is TGTGCCAGCTCACCACCGGAGTACAGGTTCGATGGCTACACCTTC.

The chain combines TRBV30 with TRBJ1-6; maybe TRBD1 (6 bases). With 0 bases removed from V and 9 bases from J, the gap between germline ends came to 12 bases. Germline V gives CDR1 GTSNPN, CDR2 SVGIG (reference sequence). This CDR3 is built from 14 residues. CDR3 nucleotide sequence: TGTGCCTGGAGTGTACAGGGTATTTCTTCACCCCTCCACTTT. Its translation: CAWSVQGISSPLHF.

This chain connects TRBV4-1 to TRBJ1-2, with D unresolved. Trimming left V 4 bases short and J 13 bases short, with 13 bases between. The CDR3 has 11 amino acids. Germline V CDR1 and CDR2: MGHRA, YSYEKL. CDR3 nucleotides: TGCGCCAGCAGCCCGTCCCACGCTGGCACCTTC. Protein: CASSPSHAGTF.

This rearrangement joins TRBV9 to TRBJ2-3, with D perhaps matching TRBD1 or TRBD2 (5 bases each). Germline V gene sequence: CDR1 SGDLS, CDR2 YYNGEE. Trimming stripped 2 bases from V and 2 bases from J, with 12 bases between. The CDR3 loop spans 15 amino acids. The CDR3 DNA follows: TGTGCCAGCAGCGTCACCGGGACGCCCACAGATACGCAGTATTTT. This translates into CASSVTGTPTDTQYF.